The TCR beta chain under discussion was sequenced for a study of cytomegalovirus exposure and HLA in healthy donors. Primers included in the PCR were 60 Vbeta and 13 Jbeta primers. Clones were sequenced by immunoSEQ multiplex PCR, and TCRdb holds only the in-frame ones, with some missing. The profile shows around 150,000 clones, about 64% of them singletons. CDR1 and CDR2 from the germline V gene are LGHNA and YSLEER. The V and J ends lost 1 base and 7 bases, in that order; junction bases with no gene match: 6. CDR3 length: 16 amino acids. As for this clone: Its antigen remains unknown.

Notes on the study in general: In a later analysis, DRB1 alleles had the most associated TCRs; HLA-C alleles the fewest. Several top significant clusters appeared, in a later analysis, to be linked to common viral pathogens. Prior analysis indicated that the majority of TCR beta V segments exhibited productivity approximately 90% or approximately 30% of the time.

The chain carries TRBV4-3 and TRBJ1-4; TRBD1 matches at 10 bases. This receptor was obtained from a woman in her sixties in good health and CMV-seropositive. Material: PBMCs. CDR3 loop: CASSQGEWDRGEKLFF. The CDR3 coding sequence is TGCGCCAGCAGCCAAGGTGAATGGGACAGGGGTGAAAAACTGTTTTTT.